This TCR beta chain stems from a study of chemoradiotherapy in HPV16-positive cancers. General study points: For HPV16-positive patients, expanding HPV-responsive T cells associated with longer recurrence-free survival. Functional assays defining HPV-specific T cells used only two HPV16-positive patients.

The V gene lost 4 bases and the J gene lost 4 bases, with 12 bases spanning the gap. Germline loops: CDR1 SGHDT, CDR2 YYEEEE. This CDR3 spans 14 amino acids. Generated by immunoSEQ multiplex PCR, the TCRdb table keeps only in-frame clones and is missing some. The data show 3,500 to 4,500 clones, roughly 90% seen once. As for this clone: Its cognate antigen is unknown. The same CDR3 arises from other DNA sequences in this sample as well.

Sampling was done from a patient who underwent chemoradiotherapy. The sequence was collected from a human donor with HPV-associated anogenital cancer. The chain joins TRBV5-6 to TRBJ1-5; D is undetermined. CDR3: CASSGPGRNQPQHF. The DNA for the CDR3 is TGTGCCAGCAGCGGACCCGGGAGAAATCAGCCCCAGCATTTT.